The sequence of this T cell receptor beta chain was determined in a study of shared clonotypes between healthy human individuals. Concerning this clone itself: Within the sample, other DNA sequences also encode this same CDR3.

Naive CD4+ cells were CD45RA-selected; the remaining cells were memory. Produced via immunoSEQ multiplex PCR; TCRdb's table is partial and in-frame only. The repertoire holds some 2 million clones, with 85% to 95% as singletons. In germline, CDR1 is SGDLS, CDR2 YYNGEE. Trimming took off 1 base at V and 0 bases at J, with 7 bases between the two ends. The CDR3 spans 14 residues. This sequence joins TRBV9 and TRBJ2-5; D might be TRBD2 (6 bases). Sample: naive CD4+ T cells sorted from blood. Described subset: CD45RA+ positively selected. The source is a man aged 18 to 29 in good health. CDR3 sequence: CASSVSGYQETQYF. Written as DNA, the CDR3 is TGTGCCAGCAGCGTAAGCGGGTACCAAGAGACCCAGTACTTC.